This TCR beta chain was obtained from a study of blood T cell repertoires in COVID-19. Study-wide context: Two negative PCRs, clearance, or symptom resolution characterized the recovered Cohort 3 donors. PBMCs, B-cell-depleted T cells, or T cells were the source of the cDNA or gDNA that made up the material.

Germline values: CDR1 SGHDT, CDR2 YYEEEE. The V end was cut by 1 base, the J end by 4 bases, with 12 bases between. This CDR3 is 14 amino acids long. As originally analysed: Reference gene primer amplification yielded estimated nucleated cell counts. Method: immunoSEQ multiplex PCR; TCRdb's copy keeps in-frame clones and lacks some. V, J and clone size derive from that table, while D and trimming were established from the DNA sequence. The sample includes around 190,000 clones, more than 85% of them seen just once. Participants' reported clinical history set cohort assignment. The chain links TRBV5-6 to TRBJ2-7, with D perhaps TRBD2 (5 bases). Sequenced: PBMCs or T cells enriched from blood (not recorded which). This TCR was sampled from a woman aged 35 to 49 in a cohort exposed to, infected with or recovered from COVID-19 (not recorded which). CDR3 nucleotide sequence: TGTGCCAGCAGCTTGTGGGGTAGCGCATACGAGCAGTACTTC. It codes for CASSLWGSAYEQYF.